What follows are 6 T cell receptor beta chains derived from one specimen sequenced in a study of metastatic and nonmetastatic thyroid tumors. All patients were untreated before thyroid surgery. TCRdb re-called clones from the PCR reads using MiXCR. This sample carries roughly 39,000 clones, around 43% of them seen once, and the ten largest clones take 24%. The specimen was tumor tissue. All receptors come from a male donor with papillary thyroid cancer or a benign thyroid nodule (not recorded which). Some clones in this sample may be carry-over from other donors' samples.

This clone was found a few times. V gene TRBV28 combines with J gene TRBJ2-3, with D perhaps matching TRBD2 (5 bases). Trimming took 6 bases from V and 2 from J, leaving 12 bases between them. The CDR3 covers 14 residues. Per the germline V gene, CDR1 is MDHEN and CDR2 is SYDVKM. The CDR3 nucleotides are TGTGCCAGCAGACTAGGACTCAACACAGATACGCAGTATTTT. It encodes CASRLGLNTDTQYF.

This rearrangement joins TRBV28 to TRBJ2-7, with D unclear. V dropped 2 bases and J dropped 6 bases, with 14 bases sitting between them. Germline loops: CDR1 MDHEN, CDR2 SYDVKM. The CDR3 loop spans 14 amino acids. The CDR3 spells CASSLDEIVGEQYF. The CDR3 DNA is TGTGCCAGCAGTTTAGACGAGATCGTAGGCGAGCAGTACTTC.

The CDR3 sequence: CASSRLPQGTYEQYF. The DNA of the CDR3 is TGTGCCAGCTCGCGCCTCCCACAGGGAACCTACGAGCAGTACTTC. This sequence joins TRBV18 and TRBJ2-7; a possible D gene is TRBD1 (6 bases). The CDR3 is 15 residues long. Trimming stripped 6 bases from V and 2 bases from J, with 17 bases between. Germline values: CDR1 KGHSH, CDR2 LQKENI.

This clone turned up a few times. The J gene is TRBJ1-2, the V gene TRBV28; TRBD1 matches at 9 bases. The CDR3 has 14 residues. The germline CDR1 and CDR2 sequences are MDHEN and SYDVKM. Trimming took 6 bases from V and 6 from J; bases not matched to a gene: 8. CDR3 coding DNA: TGTGCCAGCAGAGACAGGACAGGGGTGAATGGCTACACCTTC. Translating gives CASRDRTGVNGYTF.

This clone was counted only a few times. V gene TRBV27 combines with J gene TRBJ2-1, with D unresolved. Germline lookup yields CDR1 MNHEY and CDR2 SMNVEV (reference sequence). V was cut by 5 bases and J by 0 bases, with 8 bases left in between. The CDR3 is 14 amino acids. The CDR3 sequence: CASSVLPSYNEQFF. DNA for the CDR3: TGTGCCAGCAGTGTACTACCCTCCTACAATGAGCAGTTCTTC.

This sequence joins TRBV3-1 and TRBJ2-7; D gene unclear. CDR1 and CDR2 from the germline V gene are LGHDT and YNNKEL (reference sequence). The V end was cut by 0 bases, the J end by 6 bases, with 15 bases between. CDR3 length: 15 amino acids. CDR3 residues: CASSQELPSTFEQYF. In nucleotides, the CDR3 is TGTGCCAGCAGCCAAGAATTACCGTCCACCTTCGAGCAGTACTTC.